The clone carrying this TCR beta chain was counted only a few times. Its antigen is currently unknown. The sample holds other DNA sequences that translate to the same CDR3. This entry belongs to a study of beta chain features in type 1 diabetes. Study findings and constraints: Within patients, naive, central memory and Treg TCRB repertoires seemed more similar than within healthy donors. Diminished insertions and augmented deletions at VDJ junctions characterized type 1 diabetes patients. In cDNA sequencing, cells with high TCR expression could be over-represented. Patients with Type 1 diabetes showed moderately but significantly shorter TCRB CDR3s in all four CD4+ subsets.

Per the germline V gene, CDR1 is MGHRA and CDR2 is YSYEKL. The CDR3 is made up of 15 amino acids. J gave up 2 bases and V 2 bases, and 5 bases lay outside the gene matches. What was sequenced were expressed TCRB transcripts, since all of the isolated RNA had been reverse transcribed. This table comes from immunoSEQ multiplex PCR, and its TCRdb copy is limited to in-frame clones, with some not included. The table has approximately 730,000 clones, 13% seen once. What was sequenced was naive CD4+ T cells from blood. The gene calls are TRBV4-1 and TRBJ2-7; 8 nucleotides line up with TRBD1. The receptor was isolated from a man aged 18-30 years with type 1 diabetes. CDR3 sequence reads: CASSQPGQGAYEQYF. The CDR3 DNA reads as TGCGCCAGCAGCCAACCCGGACAGGGAGCCTACGAGCAGTACTTC.